This TCR beta chain was sequenced in a study of post-analysis software for immune sequencing data. In the study overall: Multiple sclerosis in the patients followed relapsing-remitting, secondary progressive and progressive-relapsing courses. General study findings and limits: Compared with controls, patients showed significantly lower normalized Chao1 diversity.

Libraries were made from TCR beta cDNA, and they carried unique molecular identifiers. T cells numbering 1 to 10 million yielded some 480,000 cDNA molecules. TCRdb redid the calling of the PCR reads with MiXCR, one entry per CDR3 protein. The sample records some 690,000 distinct CDR3 sequences, approximately 30% being singletons. Regarding this clonotype: What it recognizes is unknown.

The sequenced sample was blood. The TCR comes from a girl aged 10-17 years with multiple sclerosis.

This CDR3 is CASSQEQNYGYTF. CDR3 sequence (DNA): TGTGCCAGCAGCCAAGAACAGAACTATGGCTACACCTTC. This chain links TRBV3-1 with TRBJ1-2; D is uncertain. The CDR3 consists of 13 residues. Germline V CDR1 and CDR2: LGHDT, YNNKEL (reference sequence). Trimming shortened V by 0 bases and J by 2 bases, and 4 bases separated the two germline ends. The full variable domain, its missing parts supplied by reference TRBV3-1 and TRBJ1-2, is DTAVSQTPKYLVTQMGNDKSIKCEQNLGHDTMYWYKQDSKKFLKIMFSYNNKELIINETVPNRFSPKSPDKAHLNLHINSLELGDSAVYFCASSQEQNYGYTFGSGTRLTVV.